The text below deals with one T cell receptor (beta chain). Its antigen is not known. TCRdb re-analysed the 5' RACE reads in MiXCR, keeping a single row per CDR3 protein. This table has 50,000 to 70,000 distinct CDR3 sequences, 4.5% appearing once. The length of the CDR3 is 15 residues. Trimming left V 0 bases short and J 1 base short, with 12 bases between. The germline V gene encodes CDR1 DFQATT and CDR2 SNEGSKA (reference sequence). The record originates from a study of neurological immune-mediated disorders. The unsorted libraries were prepared from 2 million PBMCs (stored at -80 C). Points from the study as a whole: The level of TCR clonal expansion was highest in patients with HTLV-1-associated myelopathy and lowest in multiple sclerosis, where it fell below the level seen in healthy controls. The absence of shared CDR3 amino acid sequences among expanded clones across subjects suggests private repertoires in all groups.

V usage is TRBV20-1 and J usage is TRBJ1-1; D gene uncertain. What was sequenced was PBMCs. This receptor was identified in a man aged 25 to 45 with multiple sclerosis. For the CDR3, the DNA is TGCAGTGCTAGAGATAACGGCAGAGGGAACACTGAAGCTTTCTTT. Amino acids: CSARDNGRGNTEAFF.